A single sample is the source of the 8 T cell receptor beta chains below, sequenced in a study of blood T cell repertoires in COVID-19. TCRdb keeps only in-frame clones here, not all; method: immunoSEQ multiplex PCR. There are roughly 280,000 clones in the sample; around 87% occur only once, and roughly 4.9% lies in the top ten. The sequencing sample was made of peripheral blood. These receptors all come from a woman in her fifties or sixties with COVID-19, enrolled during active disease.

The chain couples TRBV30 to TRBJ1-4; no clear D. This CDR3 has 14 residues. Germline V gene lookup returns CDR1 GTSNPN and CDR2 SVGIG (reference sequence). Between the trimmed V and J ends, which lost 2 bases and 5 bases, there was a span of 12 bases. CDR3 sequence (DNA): TGTGCCTGGAGTCCCCCCCGAGGGAATGAAAAACTGTTTTTT. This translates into CAWSPPRGNEKLFF.

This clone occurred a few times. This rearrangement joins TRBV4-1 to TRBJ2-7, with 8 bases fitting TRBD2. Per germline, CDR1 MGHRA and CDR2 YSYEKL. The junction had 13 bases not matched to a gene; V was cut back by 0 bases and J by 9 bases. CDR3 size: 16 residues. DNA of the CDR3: TGCGCCAGCAGCCAAGACCGAGGTAGCGGGACGTCTCGGCAGTACTTC. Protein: CASSQDRGSGTSRQYF.

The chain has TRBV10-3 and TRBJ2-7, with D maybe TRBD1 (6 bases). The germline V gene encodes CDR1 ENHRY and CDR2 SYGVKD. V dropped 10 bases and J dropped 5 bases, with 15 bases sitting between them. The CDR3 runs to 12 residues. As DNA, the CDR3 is TGTGCCAGCGGCGCCAGGGGCCACGAGCAGTACTTC. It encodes CASGARGHEQYF.

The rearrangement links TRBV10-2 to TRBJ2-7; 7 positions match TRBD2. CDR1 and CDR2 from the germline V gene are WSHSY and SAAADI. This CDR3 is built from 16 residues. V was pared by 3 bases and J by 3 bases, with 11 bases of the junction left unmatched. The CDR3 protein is CASSDRREKQSYEQYF. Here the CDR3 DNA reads TGCGCCAGCAGTGACCGGCGGGAGAAGCAAAGCTACGAGCAGTACTTC.

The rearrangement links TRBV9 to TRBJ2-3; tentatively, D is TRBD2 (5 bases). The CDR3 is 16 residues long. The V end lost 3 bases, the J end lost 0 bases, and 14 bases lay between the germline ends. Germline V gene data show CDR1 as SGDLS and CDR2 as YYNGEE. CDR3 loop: CASSARGSPSTDTQYF. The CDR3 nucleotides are TGTGCCAGCAGCGCCCGAGGGAGCCCTAGCACAGATACGCAGTATTTT.

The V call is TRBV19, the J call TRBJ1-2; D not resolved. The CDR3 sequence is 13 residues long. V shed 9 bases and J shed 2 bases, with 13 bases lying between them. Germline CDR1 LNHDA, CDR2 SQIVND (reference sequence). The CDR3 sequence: CASSSGTNYGYTF. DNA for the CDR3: TGTGCCAGCAGCTCGGGAACCAACTATGGCTACACCTTC. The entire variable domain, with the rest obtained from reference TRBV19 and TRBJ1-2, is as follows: DGGITQSPKYLFRKEGQNVTLSCEQNLNHDAMYWYRQDPGQGLRLIYYSQIVNDFQKGDIAEGYSVSREKKESFPLTVTSAQKNPTAFYLCASSSGTNYGYTFGSGTRLTVV.

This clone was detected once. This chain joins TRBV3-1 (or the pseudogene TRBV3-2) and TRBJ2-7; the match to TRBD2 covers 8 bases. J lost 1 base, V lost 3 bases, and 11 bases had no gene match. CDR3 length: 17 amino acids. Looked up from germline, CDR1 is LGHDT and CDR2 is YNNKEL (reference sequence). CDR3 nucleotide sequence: TGTGCCAGCAGCCACAGGCGAGCGGGAGAATGGTCCTACGAGCAGTACTTC. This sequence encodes CASSHRRAGEWSYEQYF.

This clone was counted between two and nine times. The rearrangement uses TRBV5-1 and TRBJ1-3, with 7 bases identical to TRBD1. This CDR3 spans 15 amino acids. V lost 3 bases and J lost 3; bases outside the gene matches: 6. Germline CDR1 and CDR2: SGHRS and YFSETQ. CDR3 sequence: CASSWKGAGGNTIYF. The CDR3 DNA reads TGCGCCAGCAGCTGGAAGGGGGCTGGTGGAAACACCATATATTTT.